The present entry profiles one TCR beta chain with its context. How the authors handled the data: Counts of nucleated cells, estimated from reference gene primer amplification, were obtained. The data were produced by immunoSEQ multiplex PCR, yet TCRdb's version contains in-frame clones alone and is incomplete. V and J calls and clone size are given by that table; D and trimming were obtained from the DNA. The sample yields 13,000 to 15,000 clones, over 80% seen once. The data originate from a study of blood T cell repertoires in COVID-19. The CDR3 contains 16 residues. CDR1 is KGHSH, CDR2 LQKENI, per germline. V was clipped by 6 bases and J by 1 base, with 16 bases between them.

This sequence joins TRBV18 and TRBJ1-5; no clear D gene. The sequence derives from a human donor with active COVID-19. The donor label of this sample is uncertain. The sample comprised peripheral blood. The chain's CDR3 is CASSRDQEVSNQPQHF. Written as DNA, the CDR3 is TGTGCCAGCTCCCGCGACCAGGAGGTGAGCAATCAGCCCCAGCATTTT.